One sample yielded the 32 T cell receptor beta chains listed below, sequenced in a study of T-cell reconstitution after alpha-beta-depleted transplantation in children. Preparation of the TCRbeta library was carried out with unique molecular identifiers. TCRdb analysed the PCR reads with MiXCR anew, one entry per CDR3 protein. The sample yields around 480,000 distinct CDR3 sequences, over 25% seen once. Sample: PBMCs from the stem cell graft donor, taken from the stem cell graft. These receptors were collected from a human donor who donated a stem cell graft to a child with aplastic anemia.

The chain couples TRBV5-5 to TRBJ2-7; D may be TRBD1 (6 bases). Germline V CDR1 and CDR2: SGHKS, YYEKEE (reference sequence). There are 14 residues in the CDR3. V was clipped by 4 bases and J by 1 base, with 12 bases between them. CDR3 residues: CASSPRTESYEQYF. CDR3 sequence (DNA): TGTGCCAGCAGCCCCCGGACAGAGTCCTACGAGCAGTACTTC. The full variable domain, completed using reference TRBV5-5 and TRBJ2-7, is DAGVTQSPTHLIKTRGQQVTLRCSPISGHKSVSWYQQVLGQGPQFIFQYYEKEERGRGNFPDRFSARQFPNYSSELNVNALLLGDSALYLCASSPRTESYEQYFGPGTRLTVT.

This chain links TRBV28 with TRBJ1-5; D uncertain. This CDR3 spans 13 amino acids. Germline assignment: CDR1 MDHEN and CDR2 SYDVKM. Trimming pared 4 bases from V and 0 bases from J, leaving 4 bases between. CDR3 nucleotides: TGTGCCAGCAGTTGGTCTAGCAATCAGCCCCAGCATTTT. Its translation is CASSWSSNQPQHF.

J is TRBJ2-7 and V is TRBV28; D is unresolved. The CDR3 loop spans 13 amino acids. Germline V gene sequence: CDR1 MDHEN, CDR2 SYDVKM. With 0 bases removed from V and 0 bases from J, the gap between germline ends came to 3 bases. The CDR3 region is CASSLWSSYEQYF. The CDR3 DNA reads as TGTGCCAGCAGTTTATGGAGCTCCTACGAGCAGTACTTC.

The rearrangement links TRBV30 to TRBJ2-3; the D is unclear. The germline gives CDR1 GTSNPN, CDR2 SVGIG (reference sequence). The CDR3 is 15 amino acids. Between the trimmed V and J ends, which lost 7 bases and 0 bases, there was a span of 17 bases. CDR3: CASTLGPTSTDTQYF. The CDR3, as DNA: TGTGCCTCCACTCTAGGTCCCACTAGCACAGATACGCAGTATTTT.

This clonotype was seen a handful of times. CDR3 sequence reads: CSPRPLQFAYEQYF. CDR3 bases: TGCAGCCCCCGCCCACTGCAATTCGCCTACGAGCAGTACTTC. This rearrangement joins TRBV20-1 to TRBJ2-7; D is unresolved. Germline CDR1 and CDR2: DFQATT and SNEGSKA (reference sequence). This CDR3 spans 14 amino acids.

The chain recombines TRBV12-3 or TRBV12-4 with TRBJ2-3; tentative D call: TRBD1 (7 bases). The CDR3 contains 13 residues. Trimming stripped 6 bases from V and 10 bases from J, with 17 bases between. This CDR3 reads CASSLAQQGSQYF. For the CDR3, the DNA is TGTGCCAGCAGCCTAGCGCAACAGGGGTCGCAGTATTTT.

V is TRBV9 and J is TRBJ2-7; a weak D match, TRBD2 (5 bases). The CDR3 consists of 15 residues. The germline V gene has CDR1 SGDLS and CDR2 YYNGEE. Trimming removed 0 bases from V and 0 bases from J, with 10 bases in between. Here the CDR3 DNA reads TGTGCCAGCAGCGTAGGAAGTGAGGGCTCCTACGAGCAGTACTTC. Encoded protein: CASSVGSEGSYEQYF.

The chain joins TRBV4-3 to TRBJ1-1; weak D call: TRBD1 (6 bases). Per germline, CDR1 LGHNA and CDR2 YSLEER. V was pared by 1 base and J by 0 bases, with 9 bases between. The CDR3 is 15 residues long. This chain's CDR3 is CASSQVGTMNTEAFF. As DNA, the CDR3 is TGCGCCAGCAGCCAAGTAGGGACAATGAACACTGAAGCTTTCTTT.

This clonotype was detected only a few times. The CDR3 spells CAISESTGRSDEQYF. Here the CDR3 DNA reads TGTGCCATCAGTGAGTCGACAGGGAGGTCGGACGAGCAGTACTTC. The gene calls are TRBV10-3 and TRBJ2-7; D perhaps matches TRBD1 (7 bases). CDR3 length equals 15 residues. The germline V gene encodes CDR1 ENHRY and CDR2 SYGVKD. Between the trimmed V and J ends, which lost 0 bases and 5 bases, there was a span of 14 bases.

This clonotype was seen only a few times. This CDR3 reads CASGARWGDTQYF. The DNA of the CDR3 is TGTGCCTCGGGCGCCCGATGGGGAGATACGCAGTATTTT. The chain links TRBV12-3 or TRBV12-4 to TRBJ2-3; D remains unclear. The V end was cut by 11 bases, the J end by 5 bases, with 17 bases between. This CDR3 contains 13 residues.

This clonotype was counted at least ten times. The chain uses TRBV28 and TRBJ1-2; 7 positions match TRBD1. The ends lost 5 bases at V and 0 bases at J; junction bases unmatched: 12. The CDR3 length is 17 residues. The germline CDR1 and CDR2 sequences are MDHEN and SYDVKM. The CDR3 DNA reads as TGTGCCAGCAGTCCCGTGGGGGCAGACAGGGCTAACTATGGCTACACCTTC. It specifies CASSPVGADRANYGYTF.

The chain uses TRBV7-9 and TRBJ1-1, with D uncertain. Germline V gives CDR1 SEHNR, CDR2 FQNEAQ (reference sequence). This CDR3 region has 14 residues. V lost 3 bases, J lost 0 bases, and 8 bases lay in between. For the CDR3, the DNA is TGTGCCAGCAGCTTCGGCAACATGAACACTGAAGCTTTCTTT. Its translation is CASSFGNMNTEAFF.

The chain is built from TRBV30 and TRBJ2-2; the match to TRBD2 covers 8 bases. Germline V CDR1 and CDR2: GTSNPN, SVGIG (reference sequence). The V and J ends lost 2 bases and 2 bases, in that order; junction bases with no gene match: 4. The CDR3 runs to 15 residues. This chain's CDR3 is CAWSPGLGNTGELFF. The CDR3 bases are TGTGCCTGGAGTCCGGGACTAGGAAACACCGGGGAGCTGTTTTTT.

The V gene is TRBV5-1, the J gene TRBJ2-3; tentatively, D is TRBD1 (5 bases). This CDR3 spans 14 amino acids. Germline CDR1 reads SGHRS; CDR2 reads YFSETQ. Deletions cut 0 bases from V and 3 bases from J, with 8 bases between. The CDR3 loop reads CASSLGGLTDTQYF. The CDR3 nucleotides are TGCGCCAGCAGCTTGGGGGGCTTAACAGATACGCAGTATTTT.

The J gene is TRBJ2-7, the V gene TRBV4-2; 9 bases line up with TRBD1. V gave up 0 bases and J gave up 0 bases; unmatched junction bases: 3. The CDR3 runs to 16 residues. Germline lookup yields CDR1 LGHNA and CDR2 YNFKEQ. As DNA, the CDR3 is TGTGCCAGCAGCCAAGAAGGACAGGGGACCTCCTACGAGCAGTACTTC. Its protein is CASSQEGQGTSYEQYF.

CDR3 in DNA: TGTGCCAGCAGTTCGGTTAGCGGGAGAAGGAACGGGAGCACAGATACGCAGTATTTT. Translated, it gives CASSSVSGRRNGSTDTQYF. The chain joins TRBV28 to TRBJ2-3, with TRBD2 matching over 9 bases. CDR3 length: 19 residues. In germline, CDR1 is MDHEN, CDR2 SYDVKM. The junction had 14 bases not matched to a gene; V was cut back by 4 bases and J by 0 bases.

The rearrangement uses TRBV20-1 and TRBJ2-2; D not certain. The CDR3 spans 12 residues. V was clipped by 4 bases and J by 7 bases, with 10 bases between them. Germline lookup yields CDR1 DFQATT and CDR2 SNEGSKA (reference sequence). CDR3 residues: CSATNRVGELFF. Here the CDR3 DNA reads TGCAGTGCTACGAATCGGGTCGGGGAGCTGTTTTTT.

This clonotype was recorded a few times. The chain combines TRBV20-1 with TRBJ2-3; 11 nucleotides agree with TRBD2. The germline V gene has CDR1 DFQATT and CDR2 SNEGSKA (reference sequence). The CDR3 consists of 14 residues. Germline trimming cut 3 bases from V and 3 bases from J; bases unmatched to any gene: 2. For the CDR3, the DNA is TGCAGTGCTAGGACTAGCGGGATTACAGATACGCAGTATTTT. Protein: CSARTSGITDTQYF.

This rearrangement joins TRBV12-3 or TRBV12-4 to TRBJ2-7; no clear D. Trimming cost V 2 bases and J 6 bases, with 11 bases left between them. The CDR3 is 13 amino acids. In DNA form, the CDR3 reads TGTGCCAGCAGTTTACGGGCCACCGGCGAGCAGTACGTC. This codes for CASSLRATGEQYV.

The chain combines TRBV7-8 with TRBJ2-1, with 14 bases matching TRBD2. Germline values: CDR1 SGHVS, CDR2 FQNEAQ. The CDR3 totals 17 residues. V lost 0 bases to trimming and J lost 3 bases; unmatched junction nucleotides: 1. The CDR3 sequence: CASSLATSGRVYNEQFF. The CDR3 nucleotides read TGTGCCAGCAGCTTAGCGACTAGCGGGAGGGTCTACAATGAGCAGTTCTTC.

V is TRBV27 and J is TRBJ1-2; D is perhaps TRBD1 (5 bases). V lost 5 bases, J lost 4 bases, and 11 bases lay in between. Germline V CDR1 and CDR2: MNHEY, SMNVEV (reference sequence). The CDR3 contains 13 residues. The CDR3, as DNA: TGTGCCAGCAGTCCTCGACAGTTCTATGGCTACACCTTC. Its protein is CASSPRQFYGYTF.

This clonotype was seen a handful of times. J is TRBJ1-4 and V is TRBV7-9; a weak D match, TRBD1 (5 bases). CDR1 is SEHNR and CDR2 is FQNEAQ in the germline V gene (reference sequence). CDR3 length equals 13 residues. V dropped 6 bases and J dropped 7 bases, with 12 bases sitting between them. This CDR3 reads CASRRRGGEKLFF. The CDR3, as DNA: TGTGCCAGCAGACGGAGGGGTGGTGAAAAACTGTTTTTT.

This clonotype came up a few times. The gene calls are TRBV12-3 or TRBV12-4 and TRBJ2-1, with 8 bases fitting TRBD2. The CDR3 spans 13 residues. Trimming cost V 9 bases and J 8 bases; bases outside gene matches: 9. The CDR3 DNA follows: TGTGCCAGTACGACGGGAGGGTCTGATGAGCAGTTCTTC. The encoded protein is CASTTGGSDEQFF.

This chain joins TRBV20-1 and TRBJ2-7; D is possibly TRBD1 (6 bases). This CDR3 contains 14 residues. The germline V gene encodes CDR1 DFQATT and CDR2 SNEGSKA (reference sequence). The germline V and J ends were trimmed by 0 bases and 5 bases, with 14 bases remaining between them. The CDR3 nucleotides are TGCAGTGCTAGAGATAAAACCACAGGGAACGAGCAGTACTTC. Its translation is CSARDKTTGNEQYF.

This chain links TRBV6-1 with TRBJ1-2; TRBD1 is a possible D gene (5 bases). This CDR3 contains 13 residues. Germline V gene sequence: CDR1 MNHNS, CDR2 SASEGT. V gave up 4 bases and J gave up 7 bases, with 13 bases separating them. The CDR3 bases are TGTGCCAGCAGTGGGTCGGGACTTACTGGCTACACCTTC. Its translation: CASSGSGLTGYTF.

The chain joins TRBV29-1 to TRBJ1-4, with D uncertain. CDR1 is SQVTM, CDR2 ANQGSEA, per germline. With 4 bases removed from V and 5 bases from J, the gap between germline ends came to 8 bases. This CDR3 spans 12 amino acids. DNA of the CDR3: TGCAGCGTTGGACGGGAAAATGAAAAACTGTTTTTT. This translates into CSVGRENEKLFF.

This chain links TRBV7-2 with TRBJ2-5; either TRBD1 or TRBD2 may supply D (5 bases each). V lost 8 bases, J lost 5 bases, and 21 bases lay in between. Germline V CDR1 and CDR2: SGHTA, FQGNSA. CDR3 length equals 15 residues. The CDR3 loop is CASGGAVLFGETQYF. As DNA, the CDR3 is TGTGCCAGCGGGGGAGCGGTTCTTTTTGGTGAGACCCAGTACTTC.

This chain connects TRBV20-1 to TRBJ2-7, with 8 bases identical to TRBD1. The V gene end was trimmed by 6 bases and the J gene end by 6 bases; junction bases not matched to a gene: 10. This CDR3 has 13 amino acids. Looked up from germline, CDR1 is DFQATT and CDR2 is SNEGSKA (reference sequence). The CDR3 DNA follows: TGCAGTGCCCCCAGGACAGGGAGGACCGAGCAGTACTTC. This codes for CSAPRTGRTEQYF.

DNA for the CDR3: TGTGCCAGCAGTTATGCGGGAGGGAATAATGAAAAACTGTTTTTT. Translation gives CASSYAGGNNEKLFF. The chain joins TRBV6-2 or TRBV6-3 to TRBJ1-4; no firm D call. The CDR3 is made up of 15 amino acids. Trimming took off 3 bases at V and 4 bases at J, with 12 bases between the two ends. The germline CDR1 and CDR2 sequences are MNHEY and SVGEGT.

The gene calls are TRBV20-1 and TRBJ2-5; 9 bases are a match to TRBD2. The CDR3 runs to 17 residues. With 4 bases clipped from V and 2 bases from J, the junction kept 14 bases outside the gene matches. Germline CDR1 reads DFQATT; CDR2 reads SNEGSKA (reference sequence). CDR3: CSAIQGGGGRGQETQYF. The CDR3 bases are TGCAGTGCTATCCAAGGGGGTGGCGGGAGGGGACAAGAGACCCAGTACTTC.

This chain links TRBV5-1 with TRBJ2-1, with 7 bases fitting TRBD2. The CDR3 is made up of 17 amino acids. Trimming took 5 bases from V and 5 from J; bases not matched to a gene: 16. Germline V gene lookup returns CDR1 SGHRS and CDR2 YFSETQ. For the CDR3, the DNA is TGCGCCAGCAGTCCCTGGAGCGGGGCCAATCTTAACAATGAGCAGTTCTTC. This encodes CASSPWSGANLNNEQFF.

CDR3 region: CASTDHGGRKNEKLFF. The CDR3 DNA reads TGTGCCAGCACTGACCACGGGGGGCGGAAGAATGAAAAACTGTTTTTT. The genes are TRBV6-1 and TRBJ1-4; perhaps TRBD1 as D (6 bases). Between the trimmed V and J ends, which lost 7 bases and 5 bases, there was a span of 20 bases. This CDR3 has 16 amino acids. Germline V CDR1 and CDR2: MNHNS, SASEGT.